The 7 T cell receptor beta chains below come from one sample, sequenced in a study of shared clonotypes between healthy human individuals. The protocol was immunoSEQ multiplex PCR, while the TCRdb copy is restricted to in-frame clones and leaves out a portion. The sample lists about 530,000 clones, 90% to 97% occurring once. What was sequenced was naive CD4+ T cells sorted from blood. As to subset: CD45RA+ positively selected. The source is a young woman in good health.

The gene calls are TRBV7-2 and TRBJ2-1; 9 bases match TRBD2. V lost 5 bases, J lost 6 bases, and 8 bases stayed unmatched. The CDR3 extends over 15 amino acids. The V gene's germline CDR1 is SGHTA and CDR2 FQGNSA. For the CDR3, the DNA is TGTGCCAGCAGCAGAACTAGCGGGTCCGCCAATGAGCAGTTCTTC. Translating it yields CASSRTSGSANEQFF.

The chain employs TRBV28 and TRBJ1-1; D gene unclear. V dropped 3 bases and J dropped 0 bases, with 14 bases sitting between them. The CDR3 sequence is 16 residues long. The germline gives CDR1 MDHEN, CDR2 SYDVKM. Written as DNA, the CDR3 is TGTGCCAGCAGTTTTGATTTGGGAAGGGTGAACACTGAAGCTTTCTTT. It specifies CASSFDLGRVNTEAFF.

This rearrangement joins TRBV6-5 to TRBJ1-2; D gene uncertain. The germline V gene has CDR1 MNHEY and CDR2 SVGAGI. The CDR3 totals 14 residues. V was clipped by 0 bases and J by 6 bases, with 11 bases between them. CDR3 region: CASSYSEFTDGYTF. The CDR3 region has the DNA TGTGCCAGCAGTTACTCCGAGTTCACGGATGGCTACACCTTC.

CDR3 region: CASSLYGVGQETQYF. CDR3 sequence (DNA): TGTGCCAGCAGTTTATACGGGGTGGGACAAGAGACCCAGTACTTC. The rearrangement links TRBV27 to TRBJ2-5; a weak D match, TRBD2 (5 bases). CDR1 is MNHEY and CDR2 is SMNVEV in the germline V gene (reference sequence). The V and J ends lost 1 base and 2 bases respectively, with 11 bases between them. There are 15 residues in the CDR3.

The chain joins TRBV4-1 to TRBJ2-5; 11 nucleotides line up with TRBD2. The end of the DNA fits TRBJ2-7 better, so the J call may be wrong. From germline, CDR1 is MGHRA and CDR2 YSYEKL. This CDR3 contains 17 residues. CDR3 region: CASSQVNSGRGTYEQYF. DNA for the CDR3: TGCGCCAGCAGCCAAGTTAATAGCGGGAGGGGTACCTACGAGCAGTACTTC.

The chain uses TRBV19 and TRBJ2-6; TRBD1 matches at 7 bases. The CDR3 consists of 18 residues. CDR1 is LNHDA and CDR2 is SQIVND in the germline V gene (reference sequence). V gave up 2 bases and J gave up 4 bases; unmatched junction bases: 11. As DNA, the CDR3 is TGTGCCAGTAGTATATCCCGACAGGGTCGAGACGGGGCCAACGTCCTGACTTTC. This translates into CASSISRQGRDGANVLTF.

The CDR3 region has the DNA TGCGCCAGCAGCGGGGTTAGCCAGGAGGGGTACGAGCAGTACTTC. It is translated as CASSGVSQEGYEQYF. V gene TRBV23-1 combines with J gene TRBJ2-7; D may be TRBD2 (6 bases). TRBV23-1 is marked as an open reading frame, function uncertain. V was clipped by 6 bases and J by 4 bases, with 19 bases between them. CDR3 length: 15 residues.